Reported below is one T cell receptor beta chain. The antigen is unknown. The sorted Tregs were CD4+CD25+CD127-/low cells. Study observations and caveats: Tumor-infiltrating Treg TCR alpha and beta sequences overlapped most with tumor naive CD4+ T cells, then blood naive.

After constant-region reverse-primer amplification, full-length variable regions underwent semi-nested PCR with Nested Universal Primer A. From the 5' RACE reads, TCRdb called clonotypes with MiXCR, one entry per CDR3 protein. The sample includes roughly 60,000 distinct CDR3 sequences, roughly 28% of them seen just once. Germline V gene sequence: CDR1 DFQATT, CDR2 SNEGSKA (reference sequence). This CDR3 is built from 15 residues. V was pared by 1 base and J by 7 bases, with 14 bases between. The chain carries TRBV20-1 and TRBJ1-6; D gene ambiguous. The sample consisted of tumor-infiltrating Tregs sorted from the breast tumor. This sequence originates from a female donor with breast cancer. The CDR3 nucleotides read TGCAGTGCTAGAGGGGCGGTCAGACCGAATTCACCCCTCCACTTT. It translates to CSARGAVRPNSPLHF.